Described below is a single T cell receptor (beta chain) sequence and its context. These data originate in a study of technical replicates of blood from a handful of donors. Germline V gene sequence: CDR1 SGHRS, CDR2 YFSETQ. Unmatched junction bases numbered 3, after V lost 0 bases and J lost 3 bases. CDR3 length: 14 residues. Profiling relied on immunoSEQ multiplex PCR, and the TCRdb table lists in-frame clones only, not all of them. This repertoire shows roughly 80,000 clones, about 92% found once; its top ten account for roughly 0.23%. This sequence was found in a human donor in good health. The V and J genes are TRBV5-1 and TRBJ2-7; 7 bases are shared with TRBD1. The specimen was T cells isolated from PBMCs. As DNA, the CDR3 is TGCGCCAGCAGCTTGGGAGACAGGGTCTACGAGCAGTACTTC. It yields the protein CASSLGDRVYEQYF. Supplemented by reference TRBV5-1 and TRBJ2-7, the full variable domain reads KAGVTQTPRYLIKTRGQQVTLSCSPISGHRSVSWYQQTPGQGLQFLFEYFSETQRNKGNFPGRFSGRQFSNSRSEMNVSTLELGDSALYLCASSLGDRVYEQYFGPGTRLTVT.